These 24 T cell receptor beta chains were all obtained from the same sample, sequenced in a study of T cells in Graves' hyperthyroidism and ophthalmopathy. Amplified TCR beta CDR3 regions derived from RNA transcripts. Researchers ran a first-round RT-PCR on the TCR CDR3 using the HTBI primer set. MiXCR was run by TCRdb on the multiplex PCR reads, yielding one entry per CDR3 protein. The sample yields more than 350,000 distinct CDR3 sequences, about 14% seen once. Material: blood. The receptors come from a woman in her twenties or thirties with Graves' ophthalmopathy.

This clonotype was seen repeatedly, ten times or more. The chain is built from TRBV5-1 and TRBJ1-2; no reliable D call. The CDR3 consists of 16 residues. V was pared by 4 bases and J by 2 bases, with 18 bases between. The germline V gene encodes CDR1 SGHRS and CDR2 YFSETQ. This CDR3 reads CASSPDGGLRNYGYTF. The CDR3 region has the DNA TGCGCCAGCAGCCCAGATGGAGGGTTGCGAAACTATGGCTACACCTTC.

This clonotype was picked up a small number of times. This chain joins TRBV5-1 and TRBJ1-1; 8 bases align to TRBD1. V lost 4 bases, J lost 1 base, and 6 bases stayed unmatched. This CDR3 spans 15 amino acids. Per the germline V gene, CDR1 is SGHRS and CDR2 is YFSETQ. For the CDR3, the DNA is TGCGCCAGCAGCGCCGGACAGGGATGGAACACTGAAGCTTTCTTT. This encodes CASSAGQGWNTEAFF. The whole variable domain, filled in from reference TRBV5-1 and TRBJ1-1, reads KAGVTQTPRYLIKTRGQQVTLSCSPISGHRSVSWYQQTPGQGLQFLFEYFSETQRNKGNFPGRFSGRQFSNSRSEMNVSTLELGDSALYLCASSAGQGWNTEAFFGQGTRLTVV.

This clonotype has just a few counts. The chain uses TRBV9 and TRBJ2-6; TRBD1 might be the D (5 bases). The germline V and J ends were trimmed by 4 bases and 0 bases, with 14 bases remaining between them. The CDR3 consists of 17 residues. Germline CDR1 reads SGDLS; CDR2 reads YYNGEE. The CDR3 here is CASSPRQISSGANVLTF. CDR3 nucleotide sequence: TGTGCCAGCAGCCCCCGACAGATCTCCTCTGGGGCCAACGTCCTGACTTTC.

The J gene is TRBJ1-5, the V gene TRBV12-3 or TRBV12-4; D possibly corresponds to TRBD1 (5 bases). V was pared by 2 bases and J by 3 bases, with 17 bases between. The length of the CDR3 is 17 residues. The CDR3 sequence: CASSLYTPGGYNQPQHF. CDR3 in DNA: TGTGCCAGCAGTTTATATACTCCGGGGGGGTACAATCAGCCCCAGCATTTT.

This clonotype was counted many times. The chain carries TRBV28 and TRBJ1-5, with a weak D call TRBD1 (5 bases). Trimming left V 5 bases short and J 6 bases short, with 14 bases between. Germline loops: CDR1 MDHEN, CDR2 SYDVKM. The CDR3 is 14 amino acids. CDR3: CASSPIGGSQPQHF. In DNA form, the CDR3 reads TGTGCCAGCAGTCCCATCGGGGGGAGTCAGCCCCAGCATTTT.

This clonotype has a count of ten or more. This chain connects TRBV11-2 to TRBJ2-7; D remains ambiguous. CDR3 length equals 13 residues. The germline V gene encodes CDR1 SGHAT and CDR2 FQNNGV. The V end was cut by 0 bases, the J end by 4 bases, with 7 bases between. CDR3 protein: CASSLDSAYEQYF. CDR3 bases: TGTGCCAGCAGCTTAGACAGCGCATACGAGCAGTACTTC.

There are many counts of this clonotype. This sequence joins TRBV7-9 and TRBJ1-2; tentative D call: TRBD1 (5 bases). The CDR3 totals 15 residues. Germline CDR1 SEHNR, CDR2 FQNEAQ (reference sequence). The ends were cut back, 3 bases at V and 5 bases at J, with 16 bases in the middle. CDR3 region: CASSFGTGDGYGYTF. CDR3 nucleotide sequence: TGTGCCAGCAGCTTCGGGACTGGGGATGGGTATGGCTACACCTTC.

This clonotype was detected ten times or more. This chain's CDR3 is CASTYGGTDNTEAFF. For the CDR3, the DNA is TGTGCCAGCACCTACGGGGGAACCGACAACACTGAAGCTTTCTTT. The chain employs TRBV12-3 or TRBV12-4 and TRBJ1-1, with a possible D match to TRBD1 (5 bases). The V gene lost 7 bases and the J gene lost 2 bases, with 17 bases spanning the gap. CDR3 length: 15 residues.

This clonotype was observed at least ten times. This sequence joins TRBV6-1 and TRBJ1-1, with D perhaps matching TRBD1 (6 bases). The CDR3 extends over 14 amino acids. V was pared by 7 bases and J by 10 bases, with 22 bases between. CDR1 MNHNS and CDR2 SASEGT come from the germline V gene. This CDR3 reads CASTTTGARYGAFF. CDR3 in DNA: TGTGCCAGCACTACGACAGGAGCCCGGTATGGAGCTTTCTTT.

Remarks on this clonotype: Relative to the germline gene, one junction end is altered; a read error may explain this. The chain has TRBV7-2 and TRBJ2-1, with D tentatively TRBD2 (7 bases). This CDR3 region has 15 residues. Per the germline V gene, CDR1 is SGHTA and CDR2 is FQGNSA. As DNA, the CDR3 is TGTGTCAGCAGCTTAGCGGCGGGGGCGTACAATGAGCAGTTCTTC. Its translation: CVSSLAAGAYNEQFF.

This clonotype was seen many times. The chain recombines TRBV27 with TRBJ2-5, with D tentatively TRBD1 or TRBD2 (6 bases each). The CDR3 length is 15 residues. The germline CDR1 and CDR2 sequences are MNHEY and SMNVEV (reference sequence). With 7 bases removed from V and 4 bases from J, the gap between germline ends came to 19 bases. The CDR3 DNA follows: TGTGCCAGCACCAAATACCGAGGGGGGCGAGAGACCCAGTACTTC. It is translated as CASTKYRGGRETQYF.

This clonotype was seen many times. The chain couples TRBV5-8 to TRBJ2-3; either TRBD1 or TRBD2 may fit D (6 bases each). CDR3 length equals 17 residues. V was shortened by 4 bases and J by 4 bases, with 22 bases between the two germline ends. The germline V gene has CDR1 SGHTS and CDR2 YDEGEE. CDR3 loop: CASSRAGGPAGSDTQYF. The DNA of the CDR3 is TGTGCCAGCAGCCGAGCCGGGGGCCCGGCCGGTTCAGATACGCAGTATTTT.

The V and J genes are TRBV6-9 and TRBJ1-4, with D maybe TRBD1 (5 bases). The CDR3 is 14 amino acids. The germline V and J ends were trimmed by 3 bases and 2 bases, with 7 bases remaining between them. Germline V gene lookup returns CDR1 MNHGY and CDR2 SVAAGI. This CDR3 is CASSYRGTNEKLFF. The CDR3, as DNA: TGTGCCAGCAGTTACCGGGGGACTAATGAAAAACTGTTTTTT.

This clonotype was seen ten or more times. The chain has TRBV7-9 and TRBJ2-1; 7 bases map to TRBD2. The CDR3 is 16 residues long. Germline CDR1 reads SEHNR; CDR2 reads FQNEAQ (reference sequence). The V segment lost 5 bases and the J segment 3 bases; nucleotides outside the gene matches: 10. Here the CDR3 DNA reads TGTGCCAGCAGCACGACGTCGCGGGGGAGCTACAATGAGCAGTTCTTC. Translating gives CASSTTSRGSYNEQFF.

The chain recombines TRBV6-1 with TRBJ2-1, with TRBD2 matching over 12 bases. V dropped 5 bases and J dropped 0; count of bases not matched to a gene: 17. CDR3 length: 21 residues. The germline V gene has CDR1 MNHNS and CDR2 SASEGT. In nucleotides, the CDR3 is TGTGCCAGCAGTTTTCTCCCCCTTCGGACTAGCGGGGCGAGCTCCTACAATGAGCAGTTCTTC. This translates into CASSFLPLRTSGASSYNEQFF.

This clonotype was counted only a few times. Just one base apart from a much larger clone, this may be a read error. J is TRBJ2-3 and V is TRBV30; tentative D call: TRBD2 (6 bases). Trimming shortened V by 1 base and J by 6 bases, and 11 bases separated the two germline ends. The CDR3 is 13 residues long. Germline V gene lookup returns CDR1 GTSNPN and CDR2 SVGIG (reference sequence). The CDR3 spells CAWSALARDTQYF. CDR3 coding DNA: TGTGCCTGGAGTGCCCTAGCGAGGGATACGCAGTATTTT.

This clonotype was picked up many times. This chain joins TRBV6-1 and TRBJ2-2, with D perhaps TRBD1 (6 bases). The V and J ends lost 6 bases and 0 bases respectively, with 8 bases between them. Germline V gene lookup returns CDR1 MNHNS and CDR2 SASEGT. The CDR3 runs to 14 residues. This chain's CDR3 is CASRGTSNTGELFF. The CDR3 DNA reads as TGTGCCAGCAGGGGGACATCGAACACCGGGGAGCTGTTTTTT.

This clonotype was observed many times. DNA for the CDR3: TGTGCCTGGGACGATATGAGGGGGACCGGGGAGCTGTTTTTT. It codes for CAWDDMRGTGELFF. This sequence joins TRBV30 and TRBJ2-2; D might be TRBD1 (6 bases). CDR3 length: 14 residues. Germline V gene lookup returns CDR1 GTSNPN and CDR2 SVGIG (reference sequence). V was clipped by 5 bases and J by 5 bases, with 15 bases between them.

This clonotype occurred many times. The chain has TRBV3-1 and TRBJ2-7; TRBD2 matches at 8 bases. This CDR3 has 17 residues. Trimming removed 3 bases from V and 6 bases from J; junction bases left unmatched: 16. From germline, CDR1 is LGHDT and CDR2 YNNKEL (reference sequence). CDR3 loop: CASSHLAGGGASGEQYF. CDR3 nucleotides: TGTGCCAGCAGCCACCTCGCGGGGGGCGGAGCTTCTGGCGAGCAGTACTTC.

This clonotype was counted ten times or more. The J gene is TRBJ2-1, the V gene TRBV28; no firm D call. Germline lookup yields CDR1 MDHEN and CDR2 SYDVKM. Trimming removed 2 bases at V and 7 bases at J, with 12 bases between. The CDR3 covers 14 residues. CDR3 DNA sequence: TGTGCCAGCAGTTTAGTCCCAATAGGTAATGAGCAGTTCTTC. The encoded protein is CASSLVPIGNEQFF.

This clonotype has a handful of counts. A read error is possible here, since a much larger clone lies one base away. This chain uses TRBV2 with TRBJ2-7, with 7 bases aligning to TRBD1. After removal of 1 base from V and 5 bases from J, the junction contained 8 bases not matched to a gene. Germline lookup yields CDR1 SNHLY and CDR2 FYNNEI. The length of the CDR3 is 15 residues. The CDR3 here is CASSEGQGLGHEQYF. Written as DNA, the CDR3 is TGTGCCAGCAGTGAAGGACAGGGTCTCGGCCACGAGCAGTACTTC.

This clonotype has a count of ten or more. The chain links TRBV7-2 to TRBJ1-1, with TRBD1 as a possible D gene (5 bases). CDR1 and CDR2 from the germline V gene are SGHTA and FQGNSA. V lost 3 bases and J lost 4, with 12 bases in between. This CDR3 region has 14 residues. Here the CDR3 DNA reads TGTGCCAGCAGCTTCCAGCAGGGTAGCACTGAAGCTTTCTTT. As protein: CASSFQQGSTEAFF.

The chain uses TRBV19 and TRBJ1-1; 7 bases are a match to TRBD1. This CDR3 comprises 15 residues. The germline CDR1 and CDR2 sequences are LNHDA and SQIVND (reference sequence). After removal of 3 bases from V and 4 bases from J, the junction contained 8 bases not matched to a gene. The DNA of the CDR3 is TGTGCCAGTAGTATGAGAGTAGGGGGCTCCACTGAAGCTTTCTTT. This gives the protein CASSMRVGGSTEAFF.

This clonotype was picked up a small number of times. The V call is TRBV6-6, the J call TRBJ2-7, with D possibly matching TRBD1 (5 bases). The CDR3 extends over 16 amino acids. V was trimmed by 2 bases and J by 0 bases, leaving 14 bases between them. The V gene's germline CDR1 is MNHNY and CDR2 SVGAGI (reference sequence). CDR3 residues: CASSYTPGLSSYEQYF. In DNA, the CDR3 is TGTGCCAGCAGTTACACTCCAGGGCTAAGCTCCTACGAGCAGTACTTC.